These 7 T cell receptor beta chains were sequenced from one sample in a study of OX40 agonist ivuxolimab in advanced cancers. TCRdb's table, derived via immunoSEQ multiplex PCR, lists solely in-frame clones and lacks some. Among under 55,000 clones listed, 82% were seen once. Sequences were derived from CD4+ or CD8+ T cells sorted from blood, sampled in a trial of the OX40 agonist ivuxolimab. Source of these receptors: an adult with an advanced solid tumor such as melanoma, head and neck, liver or kidney cancer.

V is TRBV5-4 and J is TRBJ1-6, with TRBD1 as a possible D gene (5 bases). The CDR3 consists of 16 residues. CDR1 and CDR2 (germline): SGHNT, YYREEE (reference sequence). Deletions cut 4 bases from V and 0 bases from J, with 11 bases between. CDR3: CASSPQGSSYNSPLHF. The CDR3 DNA reads TGTGCCAGCAGCCCCCAGGGAAGCTCCTATAATTCACCCCTCCACTTT.

The chain has TRBV18 and TRBJ1-4; 8 nucleotides match TRBD1. From germline, CDR1 is KGHSH and CDR2 LQKENI. The CDR3 is made up of 15 amino acids. Unmatched junction bases numbered 7, after V lost 4 bases and J lost 6 bases. The CDR3 here is CASSRTGGLDEKLFF. CDR3 DNA sequence: TGTGCCAGCTCACGAACAGGGGGATTGGATGAAAAACTGTTTTTT.

The V and J genes are TRBV2 and TRBJ1-5; 8 nucleotides agree with TRBD1. Trimming at V came to 10 bases and at J to 5 bases, leaving 10 bases not matched to a gene. CDR3 size: 14 residues. CDR1 SNHLY and CDR2 FYNNEI come from the germline V gene. Written as DNA, the CDR3 is TGTGCCACAAACAGGGGGGGTTTGCATCAGCCCCAGCATTTT. Protein sequence: CATNRGGLHQPQHF.

This clone was seen only a few times. The V gene is TRBV5-4, the J gene TRBJ2-7, with D possibly matching TRBD1 (6 bases). The CDR3 runs 14 residues. From germline, CDR1 is SGHNT and CDR2 YYREEE (reference sequence). Trimming shortened V by 0 bases and J by 4 bases, and 11 bases separated the two germline ends. The CDR3 reads CASSLGDNPYEQYF. CDR3 nucleotides: TGTGCCAGCAGCTTGGGGGACAACCCTTACGAGCAGTACTTC.

The chain carries TRBV6-5 and TRBJ1-2; D possibly corresponds to TRBD1 (6 bases). The germline V and J ends were trimmed by 2 bases and 8 bases, with 15 bases remaining between them. CDR1 and CDR2 (germline): MNHEY, SVGAGI. There are 14 residues in the CDR3. CDR3 bases: TGTGCCAGCAGTTACCTAGGGGGGTTATTAGGCTACACCTTC. Translated, it gives CASSYLGGLLGYTF.

This clone was seen a single time. The chain carries TRBV15 and TRBJ2-2; D is possibly TRBD1 (6 bases). The V gene's germline CDR1 is LNHNV and CDR2 YYDKDF (reference sequence). With 3 bases removed from V and 4 bases from J, the gap between germline ends came to 15 bases. The CDR3 consists of 16 residues. The CDR3 sequence is CATSRTGTRVTGELFF. Written as DNA, the CDR3 is TGTGCCACCAGCAGGACCGGGACAAGAGTCACCGGGGAGCTGTTTTTT.

This chain connects TRBV5-5 to TRBJ1-1, with D hard to call. The germline gives CDR1 SGHKS, CDR2 YYEKEE (reference sequence). The CDR3 runs to 15 residues. V lost 1 base, J lost 4 bases, and 14 bases lay in between. The CDR3 DNA is TGTGCCAGCAGCTTGCATCAAGGCGGGTTCACTGAAGCTTTCTTT. Protein sequence: CASSLHQGGFTEAFF.